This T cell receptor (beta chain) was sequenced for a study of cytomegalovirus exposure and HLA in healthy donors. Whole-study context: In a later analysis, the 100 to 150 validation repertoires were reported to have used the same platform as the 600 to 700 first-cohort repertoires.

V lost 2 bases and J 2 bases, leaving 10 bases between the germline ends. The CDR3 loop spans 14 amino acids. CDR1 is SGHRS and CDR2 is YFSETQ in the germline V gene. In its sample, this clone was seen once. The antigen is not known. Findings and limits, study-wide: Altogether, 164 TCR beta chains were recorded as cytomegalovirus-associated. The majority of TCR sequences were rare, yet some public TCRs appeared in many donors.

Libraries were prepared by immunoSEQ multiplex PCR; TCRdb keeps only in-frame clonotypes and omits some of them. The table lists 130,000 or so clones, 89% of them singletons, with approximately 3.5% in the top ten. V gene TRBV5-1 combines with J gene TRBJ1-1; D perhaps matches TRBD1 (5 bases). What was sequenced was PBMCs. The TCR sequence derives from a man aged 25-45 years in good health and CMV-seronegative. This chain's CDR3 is CASSFRQPNTEAFF. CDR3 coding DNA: TGCGCCAGCAGCTTCCGACAGCCTAACACTGAAGCTTTCTTT.